This is a list of T cell receptor beta chains from one sample in a study of blood T cells in healthy people across ages. TCRdb processed the 5' RACE reads anew with MiXCR; each CDR3 protein has one entry. The table has 1.2 million to 1.5 million distinct CDR3 sequences, 35% to 45% seen once. Material: blood. These receptors were taken from a woman between 18 and 30 years old in good health. CDR3s include the opening cysteine and the closing phenylalanine or tryptophan. The order of the fields is J gene, D gene, clone size, V gene, CDR3 protein, CDR3 DNA. A D gene is named only where the DNA matches it firmly. The listing skips clone size in some rows; elsewhere it reads once, few, many or a size class.

j_call: TRBJ2-3; d_call: .; clone_size: .; v_call: TRBV5-1; cdr3_aa: CASSFAGLSADMQYF; cdr3_nt: TGCGCCAGCAGCTTTGCCGGCCTAAGCGCCGATATGCAGTATTTT
j_call: TRBJ1-5; d_call: .; clone_size: few; v_call: TRBV7-2; cdr3_aa: CASSSGPTDGNQPQHF; cdr3_nt: TGTGCCAGCAGTTCCGGACCCACAGACGGCAATCAGCCCCAGCATTTT
j_call: TRBJ2-1; d_call: .; clone_size: .; v_call: TRBV9; cdr3_aa: CASSVATGVAYNEQFF; cdr3_nt: TGTGCCAGCAGCGTAGCCACGGGGGTGGCCTACAATGAGCAGTTCTTC
j_call: TRBJ1-6; d_call: TRBD1; clone_size: .; v_call: TRBV20-1; cdr3_aa: CSAGSGTGLNSPLHF; cdr3_nt: TGCAGTGCCGGCTCCGGGACAGGACTTAATTCACCCCTCCACTTT
j_call: TRBJ2-1; d_call: TRBD2; clone_size: few; v_call: TRBV10-1; cdr3_aa: CASRATSGLGDEQFF; cdr3_nt: TGCGCCAGCAGGGCGACTAGCGGGCTGGGCGATGAGCAGTTCTTC
j_call: TRBJ2-1; d_call: .; clone_size: .; v_call: TRBV7-3; cdr3_aa: CASSLYAALYNEQFF; cdr3_nt: TGTGCCAGCAGCTTATACGCGGCCCTTTACAATGAGCAGTTCTTC
j_call: TRBJ2-1; d_call: TRBD2; clone_size: .; v_call: TRBV5-1; cdr3_aa: CASSSTTSGGRVEQFF; cdr3_nt: TGCGCCAGCAGCTCGACGACTAGCGGGGGGAGAGTTGAGCAGTTCTTC
j_call: TRBJ2-3; d_call: .; clone_size: many; v_call: TRBV6-1; cdr3_aa: CASLRDFTDTQYF; cdr3_nt: TGTGCCAGCCTTAGGGACTTCACAGATACGCAGTATTTT
j_call: TRBJ2-1; d_call: .; clone_size: .; v_call: TRBV20-1; cdr3_aa: CSARGGGLYNEQFF; cdr3_nt: TGCAGTGCTAGGGGCGGGGGCCTCTACAATGAGCAGTTCTTC
j_call: TRBJ2-2; d_call: .; clone_size: .; v_call: TRBV5-1; cdr3_aa: CASIGGLDTGELFF; cdr3_nt: TGCGCCAGCATCGGGGGCTTGGACACCGGGGAGCTGTTTTTT
j_call: TRBJ2-7; d_call: .; clone_size: .; v_call: TRBV5-1; cdr3_aa: CASSEVPTGTYEQYF; cdr3_nt: TGCGCCAGCAGCGAGGTCCCGACTGGAACCTACGAGCAGTACTTC
j_call: TRBJ2-7; d_call: TRBD2; clone_size: few; v_call: TRBV7-9; cdr3_aa: CASSFLAGGNEQYF; cdr3_nt: TGTGCCAGCAGCTTTTTAGCGGGAGGGAACGAGCAGTACTTC
j_call: TRBJ2-7; d_call: .; clone_size: .; v_call: TRBV6-6; cdr3_aa: CASSYGKGYSYEQYF; cdr3_nt: TGTGCCAGCAGTTATGGGAAGGGGTACTCCTACGAGCAGTACTTC
j_call: TRBJ1-2; d_call: .; clone_size: .; v_call: TRBV4-2; cdr3_aa: CASSQDGRGYTF; cdr3_nt: TGTGCCAGCAGCCAAGACGGGCGTGGCTACACCTTC
j_call: TRBJ1-1; d_call: TRBD1; clone_size: .; v_call: TRBV27; cdr3_aa: CASSPPLGPGGGNTEAFF; cdr3_nt: TGTGCCAGCAGCCCTCCGTTGGGCCCAGGGGGCGGTAACACTGAAGCTTTCTTT
j_call: TRBJ1-1; d_call: .; clone_size: .; v_call: TRBV6-5; cdr3_aa: CASSYYGSLNTEAFF; cdr3_nt: TGTGCCAGCAGTTACTACGGCAGCCTGAACACTGAAGCTTTCTTT
j_call: TRBJ1-5; d_call: .; clone_size: few; v_call: TRBV29-1; cdr3_aa: CSVEDTGTNQPQHF; cdr3_nt: TGCAGCGTTGAAGATACGGGTACGAATCAGCCCCAGCATTTT
j_call: TRBJ2-2; d_call: .; clone_size: few; v_call: TRBV6-6; cdr3_aa: CASSYSTLGGELFF; cdr3_nt: TGTGCCAGCAGTTACTCGACCCTCGGGGGGGAGCTGTTTTTT
j_call: TRBJ1-2; d_call: .; clone_size: .; v_call: TRBV29-1; cdr3_aa: CSTGQESGGLGYTF; cdr3_nt: TGCAGCACGGGGCAAGAAAGCGGGGGGCTTGGCTACACCTTC
j_call: TRBJ2-7; d_call: TRBD2; clone_size: few; v_call: TRBV20-1; cdr3_aa: CSAAGLAGKSSYEQYF; cdr3_nt: TGCAGTGCTGCCGGACTAGCGGGGAAAAGCTCCTACGAGCAGTACTTC
j_call: TRBJ2-2; d_call: TRBD1; clone_size: .; v_call: TRBV28; cdr3_aa: CASSPSSRDRVFGELFF; cdr3_nt: TGTGCCAGCAGCCCTTCGTCCCGGGACAGGGTTTTCGGGGAGCTGTTTTTT
j_call: TRBJ1-1; d_call: TRBD1; clone_size: .; v_call: TRBV2; cdr3_aa: CASRKTTGVSEAFF; cdr3_nt: TGTGCCAGCAGGAAAACGACAGGGGTTAGTGAAGCTTTCTTT
j_call: TRBJ1-5; d_call: .; clone_size: .; v_call: TRBV4-1; cdr3_aa: CASSLAPDQPQHF; cdr3_nt: TGCGCCAGCAGCCTAGCGCCCGATCAGCCCCAGCATTTT
j_call: TRBJ1-2; d_call: .; clone_size: .; v_call: TRBV20-1; cdr3_aa: CCARVRSGYGYTF; cdr3_nt: TGCTGTGCTAGAGTCAGGAGTGGCTATGGCTACACCTTC
j_call: TRBJ2-7; d_call: .; clone_size: .; v_call: TRBV2; cdr3_aa: CASNLASYASYEQYF; cdr3_nt: TGTGCCAGCAACCTTGCGTCTTATGCCTCCTACGAGCAGTACTTC
j_call: TRBJ1-1; d_call: .; clone_size: .; v_call: TRBV6-1; cdr3_aa: CARRATGITEAFF; cdr3_nt: TGTGCCAGAAGGGCAACAGGGATCACTGAAGCTTTCTTT
j_call: TRBJ2-1; d_call: TRBD1; clone_size: .; v_call: TRBV3-1; cdr3_aa: CASSHFGQGREQFF; cdr3_nt: TGTGCCAGCAGCCACTTCGGACAGGGCCGTGAGCAGTTCTTC
j_call: TRBJ1-2; d_call: .; clone_size: .; v_call: TRBV20-1; cdr3_aa: CSAQSVGYGYTF; cdr3_nt: TGCAGTGCCCAATCAGTGGGTTATGGCTACACCTTC
j_call: TRBJ2-1; d_call: .; clone_size: .; v_call: TRBV2; cdr3_aa: CASSEETGPSYNEQFF; cdr3_nt: TGTGCCAGCAGTGAGGAGACAGGCCCCTCCTACAATGAGCAGTTCTTC
j_call: TRBJ2-3; d_call: .; clone_size: .; v_call: TRBV6-5; cdr3_aa: CASSYSFTGTDTQYF; cdr3_nt: TGTGCCAGCAGTTACTCGTTTACAGGCACAGATACGCAGTATTTT
j_call: TRBJ1-4; d_call: .; clone_size: few; v_call: TRBV15; cdr3_aa: CATTAQVGNEKLFF; cdr3_nt: TGTGCCACCACAGCCCAGGTCGGGAATGAAAAACTGTTTTTT
j_call: TRBJ2-3; d_call: .; clone_size: .; v_call: TRBV3-1; cdr3_aa: CASSQDVGGVSTDTQYF; cdr3_nt: TGTGCCAGCAGCCAAGATGTCGGCGGCGTCAGCACAGATACGCAGTATTTT
j_call: TRBJ2-1; d_call: TRBD1; clone_size: .; v_call: TRBV12-3/TRBV12-4; cdr3_aa: CASSTRQGPSSYNEQFF; cdr3_nt: TGTGCCAGCAGTACCCGACAGGGGCCGAGCTCCTACAATGAGCAGTTCTTC
j_call: TRBJ2-5; d_call: TRBD2; clone_size: few; v_call: TRBV6-6; cdr3_aa: CASSYNGLARETQYF; cdr3_nt: TGTGCCAGCAGTTATAACGGACTAGCGAGAGAGACCCAGTACTTC
j_call: TRBJ2-4; d_call: .; clone_size: many; v_call: TRBV2; cdr3_aa: CASSERLAKNIQYF; cdr3_nt: TGTGCCAGCAGTGAACGGCTAGCGAAAAACATTCAGTACTTC
j_call: TRBJ2-1; d_call: .; clone_size: .; v_call: TRBV20-1; cdr3_aa: CSVAAPNNEQFF; cdr3_nt: TGCAGTGTAGCGGCCCCTAACAATGAGCAGTTCTTC
j_call: TRBJ1-1; d_call: .; clone_size: .; v_call: TRBV20-1; cdr3_aa: CSARDDQGRAAFF; cdr3_nt: TGCAGTGCTAGAGATGATCAGGGGCGGGCAGCTTTCTTT
j_call: TRBJ1-4; d_call: .; clone_size: .; v_call: TRBV6-5; cdr3_aa: CASSYSYAQSGEKLFF; cdr3_nt: TGTGCCAGCAGTTACTCGTATGCACAGTCGGGAGAAAAACTGTTTTTT
j_call: TRBJ1-1; d_call: .; clone_size: .; v_call: TRBV5-5; cdr3_aa: CASSFIGSDTEAFF; cdr3_nt: TGTGCCAGCAGCTTTATTGGATCGGACACTGAAGCTTTCTTT
j_call: TRBJ2-7; d_call: .; clone_size: once; v_call: TRBV7-8; cdr3_aa: CASSERGRSYEQYF; cdr3_nt: TGTGCCAGCAGTGAGAGGGGTCGATCCTACGAGCAGTACTTC
j_call: TRBJ1-4; d_call: TRBD1; clone_size: few; v_call: TRBV4-1; cdr3_aa: CASSRMGQGGEKLFF; cdr3_nt: TGCGCCAGCAGCCGAATGGGACAGGGGGGTGAAAAACTGTTTTTT
j_call: TRBJ2-7; d_call: .; clone_size: few; v_call: TRBV29-1; cdr3_aa: CSVDAGSSYEQYF; cdr3_nt: TGCAGCGTTGACGCGGGGAGCTCCTACGAGCAGTACTTC
j_call: TRBJ2-7; d_call: TRBD1; clone_size: once; v_call: TRBV2; cdr3_aa: CASSKGAGEQYF; cdr3_nt: TGTGCCAGCAGTAAGGGGGCGGGCGAGCAGTACTTC
j_call: TRBJ2-3; d_call: .; clone_size: .; v_call: TRBV7-7; cdr3_aa: CASSAQGHTDTQYF; cdr3_nt: TGTGCCAGCAGCGCACAGGGTCACACAGATACGCAGTATTTT
j_call: TRBJ1-4; d_call: .; clone_size: few; v_call: TRBV7-6; cdr3_aa: CASGGEANEKLFF; cdr3_nt: TGTGCCAGCGGCGGGGAGGCTAATGAAAAACTGTTTTTT
j_call: TRBJ1-2; d_call: .; clone_size: .; v_call: TRBV2; cdr3_aa: CASSGAASGYTF; cdr3_nt: TGTGCCAGCAGTGGGGCAGCTAGTGGCTACACCTTC
j_call: TRBJ2-7; d_call: TRBD2; clone_size: .; v_call: TRBV5-1; cdr3_aa: CASSFLAGPYNEQYF; cdr3_nt: TGCGCCAGCAGCTTTCTAGCGGGCCCCTACAATGAGCAGTACTTC
j_call: TRBJ2-1; d_call: .; clone_size: few; v_call: TRBV27; cdr3_aa: CASSFPSEGNEQFF; cdr3_nt: TGTGCCAGCAGTTTCCCCAGCGAGGGGAATGAGCAGTTCTTC
j_call: TRBJ2-1; d_call: TRBD2; clone_size: few; v_call: TRBV7-2; cdr3_aa: CASSLGPAGGNEQFF; cdr3_nt: TGTGCCAGCAGCTTAGGCCCAGCGGGAGGGAATGAGCAGTTCTTC
j_call: TRBJ2-5; d_call: TRBD2; clone_size: .; v_call: TRBV12-3/TRBV12-4; cdr3_aa: CASSLRGGPTEQYF; cdr3_nt: TGTGCCAGCAGTCTGCGGGGGGGCCCCACAGAGCAGTACTTC
j_call: TRBJ2-3; d_call: TRBD1; clone_size: .; v_call: TRBV6-1; cdr3_aa: CASSRDRASTDTQYF; cdr3_nt: TGTGCCAGCAGTAGGGACAGGGCCAGCACAGATACGCAGTATTTT
j_call: TRBJ2-7; d_call: TRBD1; clone_size: .; v_call: TRBV10-3; cdr3_aa: CAINPGTGGYEQYF; cdr3_nt: TGTGCCATCAATCCCGGGACAGGGGGCTACGAGCAGTACTTC
j_call: TRBJ2-1; d_call: TRBD1; clone_size: .; v_call: TRBV9; cdr3_aa: CASSVSDRVSYNEQFF; cdr3_nt: TGTGCCAGCAGCGTATCGGACAGGGTATCATACAATGAGCAGTTCTTC
j_call: TRBJ2-7; d_call: .; clone_size: few; v_call: TRBV4-1; cdr3_aa: CASSQWVSYEQYF; cdr3_nt: TGCGCCAGCAGCCAATGGGTCTCCTACGAGCAGTACTTC
j_call: TRBJ2-6; d_call: .; clone_size: few; v_call: TRBV5-1; cdr3_aa: CASSWSFSGTGANVLTF; cdr3_nt: TGCGCCAGCAGCTGGTCCTTCTCGGGGACCGGGGCCAACGTCCTGACTTTC
j_call: TRBJ1-2; d_call: .; clone_size: few; v_call: TRBV2; cdr3_aa: CASRPYGGSYGYTF; cdr3_nt: TGTGCCAGCAGACCTTATGGGGGCAGCTATGGCTACACCTTC
j_call: TRBJ2-7; d_call: .; clone_size: few; v_call: TRBV6-7; cdr3_aa: CASSYSAGLENEQYF; cdr3_nt: TGTGCCAGCAGTTACTCGGCGGGACTGGAGAACGAGCAGTACTTC